A single TCR beta chain is shown here with its context. Its matching antigen is unknown. This record belongs to a study of shared clonotypes between healthy human individuals. Study-level points and caveats: Clonotypes shared by all four donors outscored non-shared clonotypes in generation probability.

Everyone who donated was a Caucasian adult who lived in Nashville, Tennessee. Germline trimming cut 5 bases from V and 7 bases from J; bases unmatched to any gene: 8. This CDR3 is 14 amino acids long. Germline values: CDR1 SGHRS, CDR2 YFSETQ. Original analysis: ImmunoSEQ sequences covered only the junction and lacked quality scores; filtering therefore differed. Assay: immunoSEQ multiplex PCR; the TCRdb copy retains only in-frame clones and omits some. That table is the source of V, J and clone size, and D and trimming were worked out from the DNA. Of roughly 2.5 million clones detected, just over 90% appear once; the ten largest clones hold over 0.12%.

The sequenced sample was naive CD4+ T cells sorted from blood. As for subset: CD45RA+ positively selected. This clonotype was obtained from a man aged 18 to 35 in good health. The chain couples TRBV5-1 to TRBJ1-2; 10 bases line up with TRBD1. Here the CDR3 DNA reads TGCGCCAGCAGGACTGGGACAGGGGTTCCTGGCTACACCTTC. Translated: CASRTGTGVPGYTF.